This passage covers 26 T cell receptor beta chains from one sample sequenced in a study of identical twins. TCRdb recomputed calls from the 5' RACE reads with MiXCR, one row per CDR3 protein. The table records 690,000 or so distinct CDR3 sequences, over 5% of them present only once. Sequences were obtained from naive T cells sorted from blood. These receptors came from a young man in good health.

The V and J genes are TRBV6-2 or TRBV6-3 and TRBJ2-4, with a possible D match to TRBD1 (5 bases). CDR3 length equals 16 residues. Germline-derived CDR1 and CDR2 are MNHEY and SVGEGT. The V end was cut by 1 base, the J end by 3 bases, with 13 bases between. The CDR3 DNA reads as TGTGCCAGCAGTTACTTGCCAGGGAAGGGCAAAAACATTCAGTACTTC. Its protein product is CASSYLPGKGKNIQYF.

This clonotype was counted between two and nine times. The J gene is TRBJ2-7, the V gene TRBV9; 7 nucleotides agree with TRBD1. CDR1 and CDR2 (germline): SGDLS, YYNGEE. The CDR3 is made up of 15 amino acids. J gave up 0 bases and V 3 bases, and 6 bases lay outside the gene matches. The CDR3 sequence: CASSATGVDSYEQYF. The CDR3 DNA follows: TGTGCCAGCAGCGCCACAGGGGTCGACTCCTACGAGCAGTACTTC.

This clonotype was seen only a few times. The gene calls are TRBV5-1 and TRBJ2-3; 11 positions agree with TRBD2. The germline V gene has CDR1 SGHRS and CDR2 YFSETQ. Trimming cost V 1 base and J 1 base; bases outside gene matches: 5. CDR3 size: 17 residues. The CDR3 reads CASSLTLAGGGTDTQYF. Here the CDR3 DNA reads TGCGCCAGCAGCTTGACGCTAGCGGGAGGCGGCACAGATACGCAGTATTTT.

The rearrangement joins TRBV5-1 to TRBJ2-1; 13 bases are a match to TRBD2. This CDR3 region has 18 residues. The V segment lost 3 bases and the J segment 5 bases; nucleotides outside the gene matches: 11. CDR1 is SGHRS and CDR2 is YFSETQ in the germline V gene. The CDR3 is CASSWLLAGGIKNNEQFF. CDR3 sequence (DNA): TGCGCCAGCAGCTGGTTACTAGCGGGAGGGATCAAGAACAATGAGCAGTTCTTC.

This clonotype appeared many times. The rearrangement joins TRBV20-1 to TRBJ2-1; D gene ambiguous. The CDR3 totals 14 residues. The V end was cut by 1 base, the J end by 2 bases, with 9 bases between. The V gene's germline CDR1 is DFQATT and CDR2 SNEGSKA (reference sequence). CDR3 region: CSARGGRTYNEQFF. CDR3 in DNA: TGCAGTGCTAGAGGCGGCAGAACCTACAATGAGCAGTTCTTC.

This clonotype was recorded a few times. The chain uses TRBV29-1 and TRBJ2-3; D is ambiguous. The CDR3 length is 12 residues. V lost 7 bases, J lost 3 bases, and 11 bases lay in between. From germline, CDR1 is SQVTM and CDR2 ANQGSEA. As DNA, the CDR3 is TGCAGCGCCACGCCAGGAACAGATACGCAGTATTTT. Translated: CSATPGTDTQYF.

In this sample, this clonotype turned up many times. The chain combines TRBV7-8 with TRBJ2-5, with D perhaps matching TRBD1 (5 bases). Germline CDR1 and CDR2: SGHVS and FQNEAQ. The CDR3 is 14 amino acids. The V gene lost 5 bases and the J gene lost 2 bases, with 12 bases spanning the gap. The CDR3 DNA reads as TGTGCCAGCAGCCGCAGGGATCCGCAAGAGACCCAGTACTTC. This codes for CASSRRDPQETQYF.

This chain links TRBV7-8 with TRBJ2-1; D is perhaps TRBD1 (6 bases). Trimming stripped 5 bases from V and 8 bases from J, with 19 bases between. Germline CDR1 reads SGHVS; CDR2 reads FQNEAQ. The CDR3 is made up of 15 amino acids. In nucleotides, the CDR3 is TGTGCCAGCAGCGTCTGGGGTGCCCGACAGGATGAGCAGTTCTTC. This sequence encodes CASSVWGARQDEQFF.

This chain connects TRBV4-2 to TRBJ1-2, with D possibly being TRBD1 (5 bases). The CDR3 totals 14 residues. Germline V gene sequence: CDR1 LGHNA, CDR2 YNFKEQ. V lost 0 bases and J lost 4, with 9 bases in between. The CDR3 spells CASSQEGRPYGYTF. The CDR3 DNA reads as TGTGCCAGCAGCCAAGAGGGGCGGCCCTATGGCTACACCTTC.

The V gene is TRBV9, the J gene TRBJ2-1; 8 nucleotides line up with TRBD2. Germline CDR1 SGDLS, CDR2 YYNGEE. The V gene end was trimmed by 3 bases and the J gene end by 6 bases; junction bases not matched to a gene: 2. The CDR3 is 13 amino acids. CDR3 nucleotides: TGTGCCAGCAGCGCGGGGGGGTCCAATGAGCAGTTCTTC. It codes for CASSAGGSNEQFF.

As regards this clonotype: Given a much more abundant clone one base away, this may be a read error. The gene calls are TRBV7-7 and TRBJ2-2, with TRBD1 matching 7 bases. The CDR3 runs 17 residues. CDR1 is SSHAT and CDR2 is FNYEAQ in the germline V gene (reference sequence). The J segment lost 2 bases and the V segment lost 1 base, leaving 7 bases of the junction unmatched. The CDR3 loop is CASSLGGEGGNTGELFF. DNA for the CDR3: TGTGCCAGCAGCTTAGGTGGTGAAGGGGGCAACACCGGGGAGCTGTTTTTT.

This clonotype showed up many times. The CDR3 loop reads CSAIPGEVNTGELFF. CDR3 nucleotide sequence: TGCAGCGCTATCCCCGGGGAGGTGAACACCGGGGAGCTGTTTTTT. V gene TRBV29-1 combines with J gene TRBJ2-2; tentatively, D is TRBD2 (6 bases). Trimming stripped 7 bases from V and 1 base from J, with 16 bases between. Germline CDR1 SQVTM, CDR2 ANQGSEA. This CDR3 region has 15 residues.

The chain couples TRBV5-1 to TRBJ2-3; 8 bases are shared with TRBD2. This CDR3 is built from 14 residues. V trimming: 4 bases; J trimming: 6 bases; junction bases outside the gene matches: 7. In germline, CDR1 is SGHRS, CDR2 YFSETQ. CDR3 coding DNA: TGCGCCAGCAGCACCGGGACTAGTCCGGATACGCAGTATTTT. Translated: CASSTGTSPDTQYF.

This clonotype appeared many times. The chain couples TRBV12-3 or TRBV12-4 to TRBJ1-1; 7 bases align to TRBD1. V gave up 6 bases and J gave up 1 base; unmatched junction bases: 14. This CDR3 is 17 amino acids long. The CDR3 loop reads CASSHGTDTIGNTEAFF. The CDR3 region has the DNA TGTGCCAGCAGCCACGGGACAGATACGATCGGGAACACTGAAGCTTTCTTT.

This clonotype has more than one count but fewer than ten. This chain joins TRBV18 and TRBJ2-1; weak D call: TRBD1 (5 bases). The V gene's germline CDR1 is KGHSH and CDR2 LQKENI. The CDR3 has 14 residues. Deletions cut 3 bases from V and 4 bases from J, with 10 bases between. The CDR3 here is CASSPKTGYNEQFF. The CDR3 DNA is TGTGCCAGCTCACCCAAAACAGGTTACAATGAGCAGTTCTTC.

This clonotype was recorded once. The CDR3, as DNA: TGCGCCAGCAGCTTGGCCAGGGTTGCGAACACCGGGGAGCTGTTTTTT. Translating gives CASSLARVANTGELFF. The V gene is TRBV5-1, the J gene TRBJ2-2; TRBD1 is a possible D gene (5 bases). V was pared by 0 bases and J by 0 bases, with 9 bases between. Looked up from germline, CDR1 is SGHRS and CDR2 is YFSETQ. There are 16 residues in the CDR3.

This clonotype was counted at least ten times. V and J are TRBV9 and TRBJ2-7; 8 bases are a match to TRBD2. Germline V lookup: CDR1 SGDLS, CDR2 YYNGEE. The ends lost 4 bases at V and 0 bases at J; junction bases unmatched: 6. This CDR3 region has 15 residues. The CDR3 DNA follows: TGTGCCAGCAGCATTAGCGGGGCCAGCTCCTACGAGCAGTACTTC. As protein: CASSISGASSYEQYF.

J is TRBJ2-3 and V is TRBV4-2, with unresolved D. The CDR3 is 14 residues long. Trimming removed 0 bases from V and 4 bases from J, with 8 bases in between. The germline gives CDR1 LGHNA, CDR2 YNFKEQ. The CDR3 region is CASSQDPQADTQYF. The DNA for the CDR3 is TGTGCCAGCAGCCAAGATCCTCAAGCAGATACGCAGTATTTT.

This clonotype has at least ten counts. The chain links TRBV4-3 to TRBJ2-1; 11 bases agree with TRBD2. The V gene end was trimmed by 3 bases and the J gene end by 0 bases; junction bases not matched to a gene: 4. CDR3 length: 17 amino acids. CDR1 and CDR2 from the germline V gene are LGHNA and YSLEER. Here the CDR3 reads CASSQGTSGSSYNEQFF. The CDR3 DNA sequence: TGCGCCAGCAGCCAGGGGACTAGCGGTAGCTCCTACAATGAGCAGTTCTTC.

The rearrangement joins TRBV18 to TRBJ2-7; tentative D call: TRBD1 (6 bases). The ends were cut back, 1 base at V and 2 bases at J, with 12 bases in the middle. This CDR3 spans 15 amino acids. Germline CDR1 and CDR2: KGHSH and LQKENI. DNA for the CDR3: TGTGCCAGCTCACCACAATGGGCAGGGGCCTACGAGCAGTACTTC. It translates to CASSPQWAGAYEQYF.

This clonotype came up a few times. V usage is TRBV10-3 and J usage is TRBJ1-5, with a possible D match to TRBD1 (5 bases). Germline CDR1 and CDR2: ENHRY and SYGVKD. The V gene lost 6 bases and the J gene lost 0 bases, with 6 bases spanning the gap. The CDR3 is 13 amino acids. The CDR3 region has the DNA TGTGCCATCAGGACAGATAGCAATCAGCCCCAGCATTTT. It yields the protein CAIRTDSNQPQHF.

In its sample, this clonotype was seen many times. This chain uses TRBV6-5 with TRBJ2-1; 13 nucleotides align to TRBD2. Germline V lookup: CDR1 MNHEY, CDR2 SVGAGI. V lost 4 bases, J lost 5 bases, and 5 bases stayed unmatched. CDR3 length: 16 residues. CDR3: CASSLPGLAGNNEQFF. The CDR3 DNA reads as TGTGCCAGCAGTTTACCGGGACTAGCGGGAAACAATGAGCAGTTCTTC.

This clonotype was picked up many times. The chain recombines TRBV27 with TRBJ2-1; a possible D gene is TRBD2 (5 bases). Germline V CDR1 and CDR2: MNHEY, SMNVEV (reference sequence). The CDR3 runs 15 residues. Trimming left V 0 bases short and J 10 bases short, with 16 bases between. CDR3 residues: CASSLSGLAGGEQFF. In DNA form, the CDR3 reads TGTGCCAGCAGTTTATCCGGGCTAGCAGGTGGGGAGCAGTTCTTC.

This clonotype was counted a few times. The chain links TRBV7-9 to TRBJ1-6; 7 nucleotides line up with TRBD1. The CDR3 consists of 14 residues. J was trimmed by 7 bases and V by 2 bases; bases with no gene match: 2. Germline CDR1 and CDR2: SEHNR and FQNEAQ (reference sequence). The CDR3 spells CASSLRDRNSPLHF. CDR3 DNA: TGTGCCAGCAGCTTAAGGGACAGAAATTCACCCCTCCACTTT.

This clonotype was recorded a few times. The chain employs TRBV7-2 and TRBJ2-5; D not resolved. Trimming took off 5 bases at V and 1 base at J, with 8 bases between the two ends. The CDR3 is 13 amino acids. Germline loops: CDR1 SGHTA, CDR2 FQGNSA. CDR3 nucleotide sequence: TGTGCCAGCAGCCCCGACGTCCAAGAGACCCAGTACTTC. This gives the protein CASSPDVQETQYF.

In its sample, this clonotype was seen many times. V usage is TRBV24-1 and J usage is TRBJ2-1, with D perhaps matching TRBD1 (5 bases). The V gene's germline CDR1 is KGHDR and CDR2 SFDVKD. The CDR3 length is 15 residues. Trimming took off 3 bases at V and 13 bases at J, with 21 bases between the two ends. The CDR3 reads CATSDGQGLPQGQFF. The CDR3 region has the DNA TGTGCCACCAGTGATGGTCAGGGTCTGCCCCAAGGTCAGTTCTTC.